The 22 T cell receptor beta chains given below trace back to one sample, sequenced in a study of T-cell reconstitution after alpha-beta-depleted transplantation in children. Unique molecular identifiers tagged the TCRbeta library. From the PCR reads, TCRdb called clonotypes with MiXCR, one entry per CDR3 protein. The sample has 600,000 to 700,000 distinct CDR3 sequences, 16% seen once; the top ten hold about 1.1%. Material: PBMCs from the stem cell graft donor, obtained from the stem cell graft. The receptors come from a human donor who donated a stem cell graft to a child with acute myeloid leukemia.

Points on this clonotype: Given a much more abundant clone one base away, this may be a read error. This sequence joins TRBV29-1 and TRBJ1-2; D is undetermined. Germline assignment: CDR1 SQVTM and CDR2 ANQGSEA. This CDR3 is built from 11 residues. The CDR3 loop is CSGTDGYGYSF. The DNA for the CDR3 is TGCAGCGGAACGGACGGATATGGCTACTCCTTC.

This clonotype was detected a few times. This chain links TRBV7-2 with TRBJ2-1; TRBD2 matches at 11 bases. Germline V lookup: CDR1 SGHTA, CDR2 FQGNSA. The CDR3 has 16 amino acids. The V gene end was trimmed by 5 bases and the J gene end by 15 bases; junction bases not matched to a gene: 18. The CDR3 DNA reads as TGTGCCAGCAGCCCAGGGTTTTCCCTTAGCGGGGGGGCAGCGTTCTTC. This translates into CASSPGFSLSGGAAFF. Looking up the rest from reference TRBV7-2 and TRBJ2-1 gives the full variable domain: GAGVSQSPSNKVTEKGKDVELRCDPISGHTALYWYRQSLGQGLEFLIYFQGNSAPDKSGLPSDRFSAERTGGSVSTLTIQRTQQEDSAVYLCASSPGFSLSGGAAFFGPGTRLTVL.

This clonotype was counted a few times. CDR3 in DNA: TGTGCCAGCAGTTTATCCGGGACATCAAACTATGGCTACACCTTC. This translates into CASSLSGTSNYGYTF. The J gene is TRBJ1-2, the V gene TRBV12-3 or TRBV12-4; TRBD1 might be the D (6 bases). V was shortened by 2 bases and J by 2 bases, with 12 bases between the two germline ends. The CDR3 consists of 15 residues.

This clonotype was seen ten or more times. The chain carries TRBV7-2 and TRBJ2-5, with TRBD2 identical over 10 bases. The CDR3 is 14 residues long. Trimming at V came to 3 bases and at J to 5 bases, leaving 3 bases not matched to a gene. The germline V gene encodes CDR1 SGHTA and CDR2 FQGNSA. The CDR3 region is CASSFNSGGETQYF. CDR3 in DNA: TGTGCCAGCAGCTTTAATAGCGGGGGGGAGACCCAGTACTTC.

This clonotype showed up many times. This rearrangement joins TRBV20-1 to TRBJ2-7, with D possibly matching TRBD2 (6 bases). The CDR3 extends over 15 amino acids. V was cut by 4 bases and J by 2 bases, with 18 bases left in between. Germline V gene data show CDR1 as DFQATT and CDR2 as SNEGSKA (reference sequence). The CDR3 here is CSAKPRGVHPYEQYV. In DNA form, the CDR3 reads TGCAGTGCTAAACCCCGCGGGGTTCACCCCTACGAGCAGTACGTC.

In this sample, this clonotype turned up many times. This chain links TRBV13 with TRBJ1-2; tentative D call: TRBD1 (5 bases). Deletions cut 4 bases from V and 4 bases from J, with 16 bases between. The CDR3 sequence is 15 residues long. CDR1 is PRHDT and CDR2 is FYEKMQ in the germline V gene (reference sequence). The CDR3 nucleotides are TGTGCCAGCAGCTCACAGGAGGAGGGAATCTATGGCTACACCTTC. It yields the protein CASSSQEEGIYGYTF.

J is TRBJ1-2 and V is TRBV7-9, with 7 bases that match TRBD1. Per the germline V gene, CDR1 is SEHNR and CDR2 is FQNEAQ (reference sequence). CDR3 size: 16 residues. V was clipped by 8 bases and J by 1 base; unmatched bases: 13. The CDR3 loop is CASLIGQDPINYGYTF. The CDR3 DNA sequence: TGTGCCAGCCTCATTGGACAGGATCCGATTAACTATGGCTACACCTTC. Full variable domain (rest looked up from reference TRBV7-9 and TRBJ1-2): DTGVSQNPRHKITKRGQNVTFRCDPISEHNRLYWYRQTLGQGPEFLTYFQNEAQLEKSRLLSDRFSAERPKGSFSTLEIQRTEQGDSAMYLCASLIGQDPINYGYTFGSGTRLTVV.

This clonotype showed up just once. Here the CDR3 DNA reads TGTGCCAGCAGCTCCCAGACGGCCATAGCCAAAAACATTCAGTACTTC. Encoded protein: CASSSQTAIAKNIQYF. The chain joins TRBV5-5 to TRBJ2-4; D uncertain. With 3 bases removed from V and 0 bases from J, the gap between germline ends came to 13 bases. Germline CDR1 and CDR2: SGHKS and YYEKEE (reference sequence). This CDR3 has 16 residues. Based on the CDR3 plus reference TRBV5-5 and TRBJ2-4, the full variable domain is DAGVTQSPTHLIKTRGQQVTLRCSPISGHKSVSWYQQVLGQGPQFIFQYYEKEERGRGNFPDRFSARQFPNYSSELNVNALLLGDSALYLCASSSQTAIAKNIQYFGAGTRLSVL.

This clonotype was observed a handful of times. This chain uses TRBV20-1 with TRBJ2-2; D assignment may be TRBD1 or TRBD2 (5 bases each). Trimming pared 2 bases from V and 1 base from J, leaving 14 bases between. CDR1 and CDR2 from the germline V gene are DFQATT and SNEGSKA (reference sequence). This CDR3 spans 16 amino acids. Written as DNA, the CDR3 is TGCAGTGCTAGACAACCGGGACGGATGAACACCGGGGAGCTGTTTTTT. It encodes CSARQPGRMNTGELFF.

The chain combines TRBV24-1 with TRBJ1-2, with D possibly TRBD1 on 6 matching bases. The V gene's germline CDR1 is KGHDR and CDR2 SFDVKD. V shed 1 base and J shed 4 bases, with 9 bases lying between them. The CDR3 is 14 amino acids. The CDR3 nucleotides are TGTGCCACCAGTGATTTTGACAGGACCTATGGCTACACCTTC. It specifies CATSDFDRTYGYTF.

This clonotype was picked up one time. A much larger clone sits a single nucleotide away, making a read error possible. The CDR3 loop is CAISPGGSNTEAFF. In nucleotides, the CDR3 is TGTGCCATCAGCCCAGGGGGGTCGAACACTGAAGCTTTCTTT. V usage is TRBV7-2 and J usage is TRBJ1-1, with 7 bases that match TRBD1. Germline loops: CDR1 SGHTA, CDR2 FQGNSA. CDR3 length equals 14 residues.

This clonotype came up a few times. The chain's CDR3 is CSVAQITGELFF. CDR3 DNA: TGCAGCGTTGCACAGATCACCGGGGAGCTGTTTTTT. This sequence joins TRBV29-1 and TRBJ2-2; D remains ambiguous. The germline V and J ends were trimmed by 4 bases and 4 bases, with 7 bases remaining between them. Germline lookup yields CDR1 SQVTM and CDR2 ANQGSEA. The CDR3 contains 12 residues.

This clonotype was recorded at least ten times. The chain carries TRBV20-1 and TRBJ2-7; the D gene is possibly TRBD2 (5 bases). The length of the CDR3 is 12 residues. Germline V gene data show CDR1 as DFQATT and CDR2 as SNEGSKA (reference sequence). V lost 5 bases and J 2 bases, leaving 10 bases between the germline ends. The CDR3 DNA sequence: TGCAGTGCTCCCCGGGGAGCCTACGAGCAGTACTTC. Its protein is CSAPRGAYEQYF.

In this sample, this clonotype turned up many times. The V gene is TRBV4-2, the J gene TRBJ1-2, with D unresolved. Germline CDR1 reads LGHNA; CDR2 reads YNFKEQ. V lost 0 bases and J lost 4, with 9 bases in between. The CDR3 has 14 amino acids. The CDR3 DNA reads TGTGCCAGCAGCCAAGATCAGGTCACCTATGGCTACACCTTC. Amino acid sequence: CASSQDQVTYGYTF.

This clonotype was seen a few times. V is TRBV7-9 and J is TRBJ2-7; possible D gene TRBD1, 5 bases. V lost 5 bases and J lost 0, with 11 bases in between. The CDR3 is 14 residues long. CDR1 is SEHNR, CDR2 FQNEAQ, per germline (reference sequence). Written as DNA, the CDR3 is TGTGCCAGCAGCGACCCGACAGTCTCCTACGAGCAGTACTTC. The encoded protein is CASSDPTVSYEQYF. The complete variable domain, with remaining parts taken from reference TRBV7-9 and TRBJ2-7, reads DTGVSQNPRHKITKRGQNVTFRCDPISEHNRLYWYRQTLGQGPEFLTYFQNEAQLEKSRLLSDRFSAERPKGSFSTLEIQRTEQGDSAMYLCASSDPTVSYEQYFGPGTRLTVT.

J is TRBJ1-3 and V is TRBV4-3, with a possible D match to TRBD1 (6 bases). CDR1 LGHNA and CDR2 YSLEER come from the germline V gene. This CDR3 comprises 19 residues. V was pared by 0 bases and J by 0 bases, with 18 bases between. CDR3: CASSQDPYRVEFSGNTIYF. CDR3 coding DNA: TGCGCCAGCAGCCAAGACCCCTACAGGGTGGAGTTCTCTGGAAACACCATATATTTT.

In this sample, this clonotype turned up a few times. This chain joins TRBV11-2 and TRBJ2-1, with D unresolved. Trimming took off 1 base at V and 3 bases at J, with 10 bases between the two ends. This CDR3 region has 15 residues. The germline gives CDR1 SGHAT, CDR2 FQNNGV. The CDR3 loop reads CASSLGAPNYNEQFF. DNA of the CDR3: TGTGCCAGCAGCTTAGGGGCCCCAAACTACAATGAGCAGTTCTTC.

The rearrangement uses TRBV18 and TRBJ1-5, with TRBD1 matching over 9 bases. Germline loops: CDR1 KGHSH, CDR2 LQKENI. The CDR3 has 17 residues. J gave up 2 bases and V 3 bases, and 8 bases lay outside the gene matches. CDR3 sequence (DNA): TGTGCCAGCTCACCCTGGACAGGGGAGGGAGGCAATCAGCCCCAGCATTTT. It yields the protein CASSPWTGEGGNQPQHF.

The chain combines TRBV6-1 with TRBJ1-1, with 7 bases lining up with TRBD1. This CDR3 has 14 residues. Germline V gives CDR1 MNHNS, CDR2 SASEGT. V gave up 6 bases and J gave up 10 bases; unmatched junction bases: 14. The CDR3 reads CASSHIPGRGGAFF. The DNA of the CDR3 is TGTGCCAGCAGCCACATCCCCGGCAGGGGGGGAGCTTTCTTT.

This clonotype was detected only a few times. This chain joins TRBV20-1 and TRBJ2-7; TRBD2 is a possible D gene (6 bases). Germline values: CDR1 DFQATT, CDR2 SNEGSKA (reference sequence). This CDR3 is built from 20 residues. The V end lost 4 bases, the J end lost 0 bases, and 31 bases lay between the germline ends. The DNA of the CDR3 is TGCAGTGCTAACCACCCTCTTACTAGCCCGGTTTTGTTTAGCTCCTACGAGCAGTACGTC. Its translation is CSANHPLTSPVLFSSYEQYV.

The chain carries TRBV5-1 and TRBJ2-5; D remains ambiguous. V was clipped by 6 bases and J by 2 bases, with 17 bases between them. The CDR3 runs 15 residues. Germline V gene lookup returns CDR1 SGHRS and CDR2 YFSETQ. This chain's CDR3 is CASTLRMGPQETQYF. DNA for the CDR3: TGCGCCAGCACCCTCCGGATGGGTCCTCAAGAGACCCAGTACTTC.

At least ten counts were recorded for this clonotype. The chain combines TRBV20-1 with TRBJ2-2; D unresolved. The CDR3 runs to 14 residues. Trimming shortened V by 2 bases and J by 3 bases, and 10 bases separated the two germline ends. Per the germline V gene, CDR1 is DFQATT and CDR2 is SNEGSKA (reference sequence). The CDR3 spells CSARLAEYTGELFF. CDR3 in DNA: TGCAGTGCTAGATTGGCAGAGTACACCGGGGAGCTGTTTTTT.